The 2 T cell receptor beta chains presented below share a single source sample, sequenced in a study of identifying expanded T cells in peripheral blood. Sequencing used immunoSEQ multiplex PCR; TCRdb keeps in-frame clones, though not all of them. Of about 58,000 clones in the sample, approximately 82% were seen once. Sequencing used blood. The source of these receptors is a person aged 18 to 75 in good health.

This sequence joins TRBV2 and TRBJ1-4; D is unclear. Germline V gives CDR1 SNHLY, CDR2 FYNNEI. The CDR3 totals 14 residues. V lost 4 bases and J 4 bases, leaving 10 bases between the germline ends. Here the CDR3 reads CASSAQNLNEKLFF. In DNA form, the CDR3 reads TGTGCCAGCAGTGCCCAAAATCTTAATGAAAAACTGTTTTTT.

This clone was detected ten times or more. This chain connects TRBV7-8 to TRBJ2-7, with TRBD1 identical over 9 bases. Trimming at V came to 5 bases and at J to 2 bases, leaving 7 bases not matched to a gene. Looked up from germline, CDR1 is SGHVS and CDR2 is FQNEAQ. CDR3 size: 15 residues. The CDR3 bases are TGTGCCAGCAGCCACGGGACAGGGAGTACCTACGAGCAGTACGTC. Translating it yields CASSHGTGSTYEQYV.